The 32 T cell receptor beta chains presented below share a single source sample, sequenced in a study of CD8+ T cells in alopecia areata. Noted treatment: oral pan-JAK inhibitor, 5-10 mg twice daily. Extracted RNA was reverse transcribed, and the resulting cDNA served as sequencing template. Repertoires were generated with immunoSEQ multiplex PCR, while TCRdb's copy carries only in-frame clones and drops some. Seen here are about 200,000 clones, 64% observed once, and the top ten hold approximately 1.2%. Sequences were derived from CD4+ T cells sorted from blood, sampled around week 50, from a patient treated with tofacitinib. These receptors all come from a human donor with alopecia areata.

This clone was recorded a few times. The chain links TRBV6-1 to TRBJ1-5; D is ambiguous. Germline lookup yields CDR1 MNHNS and CDR2 SASEGT. The V and J ends lost 7 bases and 0 bases respectively, with 7 bases between them. The CDR3 covers 13 residues. The CDR3 loop reads CASIAVSNQPQHF. The CDR3 DNA reads TGTGCCAGCATCGCAGTTAGCAATCAGCCCCAGCATTTT.

This clone showed up just a few times. The chain recombines TRBV29-1 with TRBJ2-7; 8 bases fit TRBD1. The CDR3 extends over 12 amino acids. Trimming took 6 bases from V and 4 from J; bases not matched to a gene: 5. Germline CDR1 SQVTM, CDR2 ANQGSEA. The CDR3 loop is CSVGQGRYEQYF. The DNA of the CDR3 is TGCAGCGTCGGACAGGGTAGATACGAGCAGTACTTC.

This clone has only one observation. The chain carries TRBV7-2 and TRBJ2-3; D is ambiguous. The V end was cut by 0 bases, the J end by 2 bases, with 6 bases between. Per germline, CDR1 SGHTA and CDR2 FQGNSA. This CDR3 has 14 amino acids. The CDR3 DNA follows: TGTGCCAGCAGCTTAGCCCACCTCACAGATACGCAGTATTTT. Translation: CASSLAHLTDTQYF.

The rearrangement uses TRBV10-3 and TRBJ2-7, with 11 nucleotides matching TRBD1. The CDR3 spans 14 residues. Germline trimming cut 10 bases from V and 2 bases from J; bases unmatched to any gene: 7. CDR1 is ENHRY and CDR2 is SYGVKD in the germline V gene. CDR3 amino acids: CATHTGQGAYEQYF. The CDR3 DNA sequence: TGTGCCACCCACACGGGACAGGGGGCCTACGAGCAGTACTTC.

V usage is TRBV29-1 and J usage is TRBJ2-3; D is unresolved. Germline V gene lookup returns CDR1 SQVTM and CDR2 ANQGSEA. V lost 4 bases and J 5 bases, leaving 10 bases between the germline ends. CDR3 size: 12 residues. The CDR3 spells CSVGQVRDTQYF. CDR3 sequence (DNA): TGCAGCGTTGGTCAGGTCCGAGATACGCAGTATTTT.

V usage is TRBV2 and J usage is TRBJ1-1, with no clear D. This CDR3 contains 12 residues. The V end was cut by 3 bases, the J end by 6 bases, with 8 bases between. CDR1 SNHLY and CDR2 FYNNEI come from the germline V gene. CDR3 sequence: CASSDLLSEAFF. The CDR3, as DNA: TGTGCCAGCAGTGATCTTTTGTCTGAAGCTTTCTTT.

The chain couples TRBV7-2 to TRBJ2-7; 9 bases line up with TRBD1. The CDR3 is made up of 15 amino acids. With 5 bases clipped from V and 5 bases from J, the junction kept 10 bases outside the gene matches. Germline CDR1 is SGHTA and CDR2 is FQGNSA. The CDR3 loop is CASSASGTGIHEQYF. The DNA of the CDR3 is TGTGCCAGCAGCGCATCCGGGACAGGGATCCACGAGCAGTACTTC.

The chain recombines TRBV5-1 with TRBJ2-7; TRBD1 matches 8 bases. This CDR3 comprises 15 residues. Germline CDR1 SGHRS, CDR2 YFSETQ. Losses at the gene ends were 3 bases for V and 1 base for J; bases not matched to a gene: 6. The CDR3 spells CASSSTGGKSYEQYF. In nucleotides, the CDR3 is TGCGCCAGCAGCTCCACAGGGGGGAAGTCCTACGAGCAGTACTTC.

This clone turned up a few times. This rearrangement joins TRBV14 to TRBJ2-7, with D possibly TRBD1 on 6 matching bases. The CDR3 loop spans 15 amino acids. V was trimmed by 0 bases and J by 3 bases, leaving 12 bases between them. Per the germline V gene, CDR1 is SGHDN and CDR2 is FVKESK. CDR3: CASSQDDRGIYEQYF. CDR3 sequence (DNA): TGTGCCAGCAGCCAAGATGATAGGGGGATCTACGAGCAGTACTTC. Filled out from reference TRBV14 and TRBJ2-7, the complete variable domain reads EAGVTQFPSHSVIEKGQTVTLRCDPISGHDNLYWYRRVMGKEIKFLLHFVKESKQDESGMPNNRFLAERTGGTYSTLKVQPAELEDSGVYFCASSQDDRGIYEQYFGPGTRLTVT.

This clone showed up just a few times. The chain joins TRBV29-1 to TRBJ2-7; D gene unclear. V dropped 1 base and J dropped 7 bases, with 14 bases sitting between them. CDR1 and CDR2 (germline): SQVTM, ANQGSEA. The CDR3 consists of 13 residues. The CDR3: CSVEGNGVVEQYF. The CDR3 bases are TGCAGCGTTGAAGGGAACGGAGTTGTTGAGCAGTACTTC.

This chain joins TRBV28 and TRBJ2-7; the D is unclear. CDR1 is MDHEN and CDR2 is SYDVKM in the germline V gene. The CDR3 is 14 residues long. V was clipped by 5 bases and J by 3 bases, with 14 bases between them. Here the CDR3 DNA reads TGTGCCAGCAGTGCCCACTCCCAACTCTACGAGCAGTACTTC. This codes for CASSAHSQLYEQYF.

The rearrangement joins TRBV5-4 to TRBJ2-3; TRBD2 is a possible D gene (6 bases). Germline CDR1 SGHNT, CDR2 YYREEE (reference sequence). V shed 1 base and J shed 3 bases, with 12 bases lying between them. This CDR3 spans 15 amino acids. Here the CDR3 DNA reads TGTGCCAGCAGCTTGTTGGGCGGGGCAACAGATACGCAGTATTTT. It is translated as CASSLLGGATDTQYF.

This rearrangement joins TRBV29-1 to TRBJ1-4, with D possibly TRBD1 on 6 matching bases. V dropped 7 bases and J dropped 5 bases, with 14 bases sitting between them. The CDR3 has 13 amino acids. The germline V gene encodes CDR1 SQVTM and CDR2 ANQGSEA. CDR3: CSAGGLGNEKLFF. The CDR3 DNA reads as TGCAGCGCCGGGGGGCTAGGGAATGAAAAACTGTTTTTT. Full variable domain (missing parts from reference TRBV29-1 and TRBJ1-4): SAVISQKPSRDICQRGTSLTIQCQVDSQVTMMFWYRQQPGQSLTLIATANQGSEATYESGFVIDKFPISRPNLTFSTLTVSNMSPEDSSIYLCSAGGLGNEKLFFGSGTQLSVL.

The rearrangement links TRBV9 to TRBJ1-2; D might be TRBD1 (5 bases). The CDR3 length is 14 residues. Germline loops: CDR1 SGDLS, CDR2 YYNGEE. The germline V and J ends were trimmed by 4 bases and 1 base, with 11 bases remaining between them. The CDR3 here is CASSLETDNYGYTF. The DNA for the CDR3 is TGTGCCAGCAGCCTCGAGACAGATAACTATGGCTACACCTTC.

The CDR3 spells CASSEQGNYGYTF. DNA of the CDR3: TGTGCCAGCAGTGAACAGGGCAACTATGGCTACACCTTC. The V and J genes are TRBV25-1 and TRBJ1-2, with D perhaps TRBD1 (5 bases). From germline, CDR1 is MGHDK and CDR2 SYGVNS. This CDR3 has 13 residues. V was shortened by 2 bases and J by 2 bases, with 6 bases between the two germline ends.

This chain connects TRBV29-1 to TRBJ1-1; no clear D gene. Germline V CDR1 and CDR2: SQVTM, ANQGSEA. The V and J ends lost 5 bases and 1 base respectively, with 8 bases between them. The length of the CDR3 is 12 residues. The CDR3, as DNA: TGCAGCGTTCGAAAGGAGAACACTGAAGCTTTCTTT. This translates into CSVRKENTEAFF.

This chain joins TRBV30 and TRBJ1-2, with 8 bases matching TRBD1. Trimming cost V 0 bases and J 9 bases; bases outside gene matches: 9. The CDR3 covers 14 residues. Germline CDR1 is GTSNPN and CDR2 is SVGIG (reference sequence). DNA of the CDR3: TGTGCCTGGAGTGTAGAACCGACAGGGGTAAGCTACACCTTC. Encoded protein: CAWSVEPTGVSYTF. The full variable domain, its missing parts supplied by reference TRBV30 and TRBJ1-2, is SQTIHQWPATLVQPVGSPLSLECTVEGTSNPNLYWYRQAAGRGLQLLFYSVGIGQISSEVPQNLSASRPQDRQFILSSKKLLLSDSGFYLCAWSVEPTGVSYTFGSGTRLTVV.

In its sample, this clone was seen a few times. The same CDR3 is also encoded by other DNA sequences in this sample. The chain employs TRBV29-1 and TRBJ1-1, with D maybe TRBD1 (5 bases). Germline values: CDR1 SQVTM, CDR2 ANQGSEA. The CDR3 sequence is 12 residues long. Trimming pared 7 bases from V and 1 base from J, leaving 10 bases between. This CDR3 reads CSAGTGNTEAFF. CDR3 DNA: TGCAGCGCCGGAACAGGGAACACTGAAGCTTTCTTT.

This clone showed up just a few times. The rearrangement links TRBV15 to TRBJ1-2; D gene uncertain. V dropped 2 bases and J dropped 3 bases, with 4 bases sitting between them. The CDR3 sequence is 12 residues long. Germline CDR1 reads LNHNV; CDR2 reads YYDKDF (reference sequence). The CDR3 protein is CATSRPDYGYTF. CDR3 bases: TGTGCCACCAGCAGACCAGACTATGGCTACACCTTC.

This sequence joins TRBV7-2 and TRBJ1-1; no definite D call. The germline V gene has CDR1 SGHTA and CDR2 FQGNSA. This CDR3 has 13 amino acids. The V end lost 6 bases, the J end lost 5 bases, and 13 bases lay between the germline ends. The CDR3 spells CASSPSFWTEAFF. CDR3 sequence (DNA): TGTGCCAGCAGTCCCAGTTTTTGGACTGAAGCTTTCTTT.

The chain joins TRBV7-8 to TRBJ2-7; D is possibly TRBD1 (6 bases). This CDR3 comprises 17 residues. Germline V gene lookup returns CDR1 SGHVS and CDR2 FQNEAQ. The germline V and J ends were trimmed by 2 bases and 3 bases, with 20 bases remaining between them. For the CDR3, the DNA is TGTGCCAGCAGCTTATCCGCAGGGGTAAGGCTTAACTACGAGCAGTACTTC. This sequence encodes CASSLSAGVRLNYEQYF. The variable domain in full, completed from reference TRBV7-8 and TRBJ2-7, reads GAGVSQSPRYKVAKRGQDVALRCDPISGHVSLFWYQQALGQGPEFLTYFQNEAQLDKSGLPSDRFFAERPEGSVSTLKIQRTQQEDSAVYLCASSLSAGVRLNYEQYFGPGTRLTVT.

The chain combines TRBV7-3 with TRBJ2-2, with TRBD2 as a possible D gene (5 bases). The CDR3 totals 15 residues. V was pared by 5 bases and J by 4 bases, with 14 bases between. The germline V gene has CDR1 SGHTA and CDR2 FQGTGA. CDR3 coding DNA: TGTGCCAGCAGCCATTCCGGGATCTCCACCGGGGAGCTGTTTTTT. It codes for CASSHSGISTGELFF.

This sequence joins TRBV6-6 and TRBJ1-2; TRBD1 matches 9 bases. The CDR3 extends over 16 amino acids. V lost 6 bases, J lost 2 bases, and 10 bases stayed unmatched. CDR1 MNHNY and CDR2 SVGAGI come from the germline V gene (reference sequence). CDR3: CASRSPGQGGNYGYTF. DNA of the CDR3: TGTGCCAGCAGATCCCCGGGACAGGGAGGGAACTATGGCTACACCTTC.

The rearrangement joins TRBV5-1 to TRBJ2-4; D is possibly TRBD1 or TRBD2 (5 bases each). Germline V lookup: CDR1 SGHRS, CDR2 YFSETQ. Trimming took off 0 bases at V and 8 bases at J, with 12 bases between the two ends. This CDR3 has 14 amino acids. The CDR3 DNA is TGCGCCAGCAGCTTGGGAGGGGCCGTCGACATTCAGTACTTC. Translating it yields CASSLGGAVDIQYF.

The chain uses TRBV29-1 and TRBJ2-5; no definite D call. Germline-derived CDR1 and CDR2 are SQVTM and ANQGSEA. V was pared by 4 bases and J by 4 bases, with 10 bases between. CDR3 length: 12 residues. The CDR3 spells CSVGLLRETQYF. The CDR3 nucleotides read TGCAGCGTTGGTTTGCTCAGAGAGACCCAGTACTTC.

With respect to this clone: This sample also contains other DNA sequences that code for the same CDR3. The J gene is TRBJ2-3, the V gene TRBV7-2; no definite D call. Trimming removed 5 bases at V and 1 base at J, with 4 bases between. The CDR3 has 12 residues. Germline V gives CDR1 SGHTA, CDR2 FQGNSA. The CDR3: CASSPRTDTQYF. DNA of the CDR3: TGTGCCAGCAGCCCTCGCACAGATACGCAGTATTTT.

The sample holds a few counts of this clone. V and J are TRBV19 and TRBJ1-2; D remains unclear. With 0 bases removed from V and 2 bases from J, the gap between germline ends came to 13 bases. The CDR3 is 16 residues long. Germline CDR1 LNHDA, CDR2 SQIVND (reference sequence). CDR3 in amino acids: CASSIDGLSGNYGYTF. CDR3 sequence (DNA): TGTGCCAGTAGTATAGATGGACTGTCCGGGAACTATGGCTACACCTTC.

The rearrangement links TRBV29-1 to TRBJ2-6, with a tentative D call TRBD1 (7 bases). The CDR3 contains 19 residues. The V and J ends lost 7 bases and 0 bases respectively, with 25 bases between them. Germline V gene sequence: CDR1 SQVTM, CDR2 ANQGSEA. The CDR3: CSGAGTARRYGSGANVLTF. DNA for the CDR3: TGCAGCGGGGCGGGGACAGCGAGACGCTATGGCTCTGGGGCCAACGTCCTGACTTTC.

This clone showed up many times. This chain connects TRBV14 to TRBJ2-3; D gene unclear. The CDR3 runs 14 residues. The V end lost 1 base, the J end lost 5 bases, and 10 bases lay between the germline ends. CDR1 is SGHDN, CDR2 FVKESK, per germline. The CDR3 DNA follows: TGTGCCAGCAGCCAAGGTTCGACCCTAGATACGCAGTATTTT. Translated: CASSQGSTLDTQYF.

The V call is TRBV7-2, the J call TRBJ1-2; 7 bases align to TRBD1. CDR3 length: 18 residues. CDR1 is SGHTA, CDR2 FQGNSA, per germline. V dropped 5 bases and J dropped 1; count of bases not matched to a gene: 16. The CDR3 DNA reads as TGTGCCAGCAGCCCAAGACAGGGTCCAGTCATAAATAACTATGGCTACACCTTC. It is translated as CASSPRQGPVINNYGYTF.

CDR3 loop: CASRSDRGHGSPLHF. Here the CDR3 DNA reads TGTGCCAGCAGATCCGACAGGGGGCACGGTTCACCCCTCCACTTT. The V and J genes are TRBV27 and TRBJ1-6; 10 positions match TRBD1. J lost 9 bases, V lost 6 bases, and 8 bases had no gene match. The CDR3 has 15 residues. Per germline, CDR1 MNHEY and CDR2 SMNVEV (reference sequence).

The chain is built from TRBV25-1 and TRBJ2-1, with 9 bases fitting TRBD2. The CDR3 covers 17 residues. Germline values: CDR1 MGHDK, CDR2 SYGVNS. Trimming took 6 bases from V and 0 from J; bases not matched to a gene: 9. DNA of the CDR3: TGTGCCAGCAGCCCCGTCGCGGGGGGGAGCTCCTACAATGAGCAGTTCTTC. Translated: CASSPVAGGSSYNEQFF.